This T cell receptor beta chain was recovered during a study of T cell changes during pregnancy in multiple sclerosis. Using immunoSEQ multiplex PCR, the repertoire was profiled, and TCRdb retains in-frame clones only, with some absent. The sample records approximately 58,000 clones, approximately 90% being singletons. Trimming pared 1 base from V and 2 bases from J, leaving 12 bases between. The CDR3 sequence is 15 residues long. The germline CDR1 and CDR2 sequences are SGHNT and YYREEE (reference sequence). This clonotype was obtained from a female donor in good health, enrolled as a control in a pregnancy study. The chain couples TRBV5-4 to TRBJ2-5; the D is unclear. Material: CD4+ T cells from peripheral blood mononuclear cells, obtained after pregnancy. The CDR3 DNA follows: TGTGCCAGCAGCTTGAGGTTAGCCGGACAAGAGACCCAGTACTTC. This translates into CASSLRLAGQETQYF.